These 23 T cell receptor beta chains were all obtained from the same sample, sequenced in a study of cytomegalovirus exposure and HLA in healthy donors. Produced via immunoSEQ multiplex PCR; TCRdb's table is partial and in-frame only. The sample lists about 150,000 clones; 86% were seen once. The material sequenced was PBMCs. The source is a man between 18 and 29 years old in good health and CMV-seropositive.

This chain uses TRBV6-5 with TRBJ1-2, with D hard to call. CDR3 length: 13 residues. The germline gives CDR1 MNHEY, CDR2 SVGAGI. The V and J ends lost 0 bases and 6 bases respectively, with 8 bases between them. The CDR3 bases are TGTGCCAGCAGTTACTCGAGAAGCAATGGCTACACCTTC. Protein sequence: CASSYSRSNGYTF.

Written as DNA, the CDR3 is TGTGCCAGCAGCAGCCGGTCGGGGGGGCTAGATACGCAGTATTTT. Translated, it gives CASSSRSGGLDTQYF. This chain connects TRBV11-3 to TRBJ2-3, with 8 bases identical to TRBD2. Per the germline V gene, CDR1 is SGHNT and CDR2 is YENEEA. The CDR3 consists of 15 residues. J lost 5 bases, V lost 5 bases, and 9 bases had no gene match.

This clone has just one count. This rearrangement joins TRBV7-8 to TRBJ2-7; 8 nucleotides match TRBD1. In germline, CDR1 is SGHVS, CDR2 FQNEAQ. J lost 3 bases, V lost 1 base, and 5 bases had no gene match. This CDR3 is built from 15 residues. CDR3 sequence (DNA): TGTGCCAGCAGCTTAGTGGACAGGGTGAACTACGAGCAGTACTTC. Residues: CASSLVDRVNYEQYF. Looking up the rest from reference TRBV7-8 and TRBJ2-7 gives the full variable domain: GAGVSQSPRYKVAKRGQDVALRCDPISGHVSLFWYQQALGQGPEFLTYFQNEAQLDKSGLPSDRFFAERPEGSVSTLKIQRTQQEDSAVYLCASSLVDRVNYEQYFGPGTRLTVT.

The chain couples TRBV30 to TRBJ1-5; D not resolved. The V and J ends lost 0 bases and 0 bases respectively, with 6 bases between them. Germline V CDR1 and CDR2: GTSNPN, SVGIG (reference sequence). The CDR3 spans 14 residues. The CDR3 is CAWSVQPSNQPQHF. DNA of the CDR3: TGTGCCTGGAGTGTACAACCTAGCAATCAGCCCCAGCATTTT.

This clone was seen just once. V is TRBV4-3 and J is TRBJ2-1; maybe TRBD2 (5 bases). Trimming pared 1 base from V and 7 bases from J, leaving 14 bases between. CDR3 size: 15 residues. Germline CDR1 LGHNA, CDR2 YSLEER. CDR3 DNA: TGCGCCAGCAGCCAAGTTTGGGGTCGGGGAAATGAGCAGTTCTTC. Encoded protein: CASSQVWGRGNEQFF.

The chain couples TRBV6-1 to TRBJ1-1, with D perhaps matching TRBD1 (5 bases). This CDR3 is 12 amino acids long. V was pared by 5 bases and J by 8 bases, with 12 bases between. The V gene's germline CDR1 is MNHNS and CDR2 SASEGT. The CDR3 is CASSYRQSEAFF. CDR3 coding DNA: TGTGCCAGCAGTTATAGACAGTCCGAAGCTTTCTTT.

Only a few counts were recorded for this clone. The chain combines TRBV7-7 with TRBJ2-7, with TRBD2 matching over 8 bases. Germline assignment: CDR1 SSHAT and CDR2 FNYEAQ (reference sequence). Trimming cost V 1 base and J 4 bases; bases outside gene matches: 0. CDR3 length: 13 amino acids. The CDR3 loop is CASSLGLAYEQYF. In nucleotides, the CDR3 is TGTGCCAGCAGCTTAGGACTAGCGTACGAGCAGTACTTC.

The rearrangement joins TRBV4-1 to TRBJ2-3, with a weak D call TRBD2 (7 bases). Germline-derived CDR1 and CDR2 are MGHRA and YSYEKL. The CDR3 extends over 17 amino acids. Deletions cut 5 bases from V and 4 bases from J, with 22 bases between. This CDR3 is CASSSRRGGGPPDTQYF. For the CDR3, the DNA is TGCGCCAGCAGCTCCCGCCGAGGGGGGGGGCCCCCAGATACGCAGTATTTT.

The CDR3 reads CASRSETQYF. The CDR3 nucleotides are TGTGCCAGCCGGTCGGAGACCCAGTACTTC. This chain uses TRBV6-5 with TRBJ2-5; D gene ambiguous. Trimming took 8 bases from V and 5 from J, leaving 6 bases between them. CDR1 and CDR2 (germline): MNHEY, SVGAGI. CDR3 length: 10 amino acids.

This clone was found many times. The CDR3 here is CASSEGAGEQYQPQHF. The CDR3 DNA reads TGTGCCAGCAGTGAAGGGGCAGGGGAACAGTATCAGCCCCAGCATTTT. J is TRBJ1-5 and V is TRBV6-1; TRBD1 is a possible D gene (6 bases). The CDR3 covers 16 residues. CDR1 and CDR2 (germline): MNHNS, SASEGT. V dropped 1 base and J dropped 5 bases, with 15 bases sitting between them.

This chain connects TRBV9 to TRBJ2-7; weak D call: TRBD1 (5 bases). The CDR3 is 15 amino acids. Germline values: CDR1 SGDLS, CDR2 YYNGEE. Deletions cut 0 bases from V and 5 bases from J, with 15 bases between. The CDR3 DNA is TGTGCCAGCAGCGTAGAGGCAGGGTTTTTGCACGAGCAGTACTTC. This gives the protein CASSVEAGFLHEQYF.

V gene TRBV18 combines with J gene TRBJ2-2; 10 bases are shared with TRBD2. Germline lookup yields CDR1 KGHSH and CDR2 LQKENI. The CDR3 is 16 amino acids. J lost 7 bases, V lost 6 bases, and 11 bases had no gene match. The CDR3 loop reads CASSPPAGGLGGELFF. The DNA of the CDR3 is TGTGCCAGCTCCCCCCCAGCGGGGGGGCTGGGCGGGGAGCTGTTTTTT.

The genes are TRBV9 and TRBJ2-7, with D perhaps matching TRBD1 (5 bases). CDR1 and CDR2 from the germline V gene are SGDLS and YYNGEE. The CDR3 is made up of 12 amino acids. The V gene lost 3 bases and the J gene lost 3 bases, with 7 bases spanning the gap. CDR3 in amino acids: CASSGQGYEQYF. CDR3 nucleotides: TGTGCCAGCAGCGGGCAGGGCTACGAGCAGTACTTC.

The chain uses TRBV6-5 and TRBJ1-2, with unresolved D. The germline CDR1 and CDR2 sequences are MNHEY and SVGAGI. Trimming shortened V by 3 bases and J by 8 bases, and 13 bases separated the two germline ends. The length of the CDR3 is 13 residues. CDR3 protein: CASSYQGARGYTF. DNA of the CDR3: TGTGCCAGCAGTTATCAAGGCGCTAGGGGCTACACCTTC.

The CDR3 DNA follows: TGCGCCAGCAGCCAAGGCTCGCGGGTGGAGACCCAGTACTTC. Protein: CASSQGSRVETQYF. The chain couples TRBV4-3 to TRBJ2-5; D may be TRBD2 (5 bases). CDR1 is LGHNA, CDR2 YSLEER, per germline. V lost 1 base, J lost 5 bases, and 11 bases lay in between. This CDR3 is built from 14 residues.

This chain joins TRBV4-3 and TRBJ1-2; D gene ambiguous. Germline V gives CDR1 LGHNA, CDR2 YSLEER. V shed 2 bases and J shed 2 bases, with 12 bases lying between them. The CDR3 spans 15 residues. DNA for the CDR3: TGCGCCAGCAGCCAAAGGTGGGCAGGCAACTATGGCTACACCTTC. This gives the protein CASSQRWAGNYGYTF.

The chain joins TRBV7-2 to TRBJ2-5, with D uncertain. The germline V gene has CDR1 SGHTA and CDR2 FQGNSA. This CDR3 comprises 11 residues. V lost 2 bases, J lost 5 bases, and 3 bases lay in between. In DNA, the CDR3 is TGTGCCAGCAGCTTACAGGAGACCCAGTACTTC. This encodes CASSLQETQYF. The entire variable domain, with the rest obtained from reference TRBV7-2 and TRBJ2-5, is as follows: GAGVSQSPSNKVTEKGKDVELRCDPISGHTALYWYRQSLGQGLEFLIYFQGNSAPDKSGLPSDRFSAERTGGSVSTLTIQRTQQEDSAVYLCASSLQETQYFGPGTRLLVL.

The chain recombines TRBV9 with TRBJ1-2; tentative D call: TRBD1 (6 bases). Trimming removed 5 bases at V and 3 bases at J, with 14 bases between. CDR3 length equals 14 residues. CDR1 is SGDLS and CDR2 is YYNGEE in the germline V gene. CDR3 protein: CASSPGVADYGYTF. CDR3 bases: TGTGCCAGCAGTCCAGGGGTTGCGGACTATGGCTACACCTTC. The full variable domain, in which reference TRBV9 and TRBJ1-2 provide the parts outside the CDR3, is DSGVTQTPKHLITATGQRVTLRCSPRSGDLSVYWYQQSLDQGLQFLIQYYNGEERAKGNILERFSAQQFPDLHSELNLSSLELGDSALYFCASSPGVADYGYTFGSGTRLTVV.

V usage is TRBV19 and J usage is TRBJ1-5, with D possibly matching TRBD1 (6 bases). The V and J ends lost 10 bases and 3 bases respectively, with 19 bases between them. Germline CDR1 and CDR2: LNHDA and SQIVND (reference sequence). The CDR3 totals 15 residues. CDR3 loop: CATTGGGVNNQPQHF. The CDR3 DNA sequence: TGTGCCACCACGGGGGGGGGCGTTAACAATCAGCCCCAGCATTTT.

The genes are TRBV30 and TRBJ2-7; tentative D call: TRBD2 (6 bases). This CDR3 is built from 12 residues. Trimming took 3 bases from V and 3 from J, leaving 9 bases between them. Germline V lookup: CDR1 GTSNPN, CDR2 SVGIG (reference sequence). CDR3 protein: CAWRGRNYEQYF. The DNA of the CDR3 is TGTGCCTGGAGGGGGAGGAACTACGAGCAGTACTTC.

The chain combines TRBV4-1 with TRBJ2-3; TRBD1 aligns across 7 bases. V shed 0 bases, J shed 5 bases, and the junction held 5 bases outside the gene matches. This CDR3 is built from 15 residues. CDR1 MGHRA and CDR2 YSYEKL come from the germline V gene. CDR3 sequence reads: CASSQDRGLGDTQYF. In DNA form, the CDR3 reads TGCGCCAGCAGCCAAGATAGGGGGCTGGGAGATACGCAGTATTTT.

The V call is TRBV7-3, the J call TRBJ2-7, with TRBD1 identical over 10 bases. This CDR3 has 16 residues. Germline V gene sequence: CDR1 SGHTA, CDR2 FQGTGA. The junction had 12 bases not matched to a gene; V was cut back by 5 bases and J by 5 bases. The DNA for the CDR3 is TGTGCCAGCAGCGCCACGGGCTTGGGGACAGGGGACGAGCAGTACTTC. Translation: CASSATGLGTGDEQYF.

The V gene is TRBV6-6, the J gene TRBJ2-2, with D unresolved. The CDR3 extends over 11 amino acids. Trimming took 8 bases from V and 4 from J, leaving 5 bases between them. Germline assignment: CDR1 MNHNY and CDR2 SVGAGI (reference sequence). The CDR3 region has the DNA TGTGCCAGCCACACCACCGGGGAGCTGTTTTTT. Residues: CASHTTGELFF.